This paragraph covers one T cell receptor beta chain sequence. What it binds is not known. The V gene's germline CDR1 is SQVTM and CDR2 ANQGSEA. Trimming pared 5 bases from V and 0 bases from J, leaving 19 bases between. The CDR3 contains 17 residues. The source of the sample is a study of CD8+ T cells in alopecia areata. For the study at large: Tofacitinib ran 6 to 18 months, followed by 6 months off drug. Regarding the study as a whole: Sharing of TCR sequences between patients (possibly for HLA-related reasons) was less clear than in mice.

Sequencing relied on a cDNA template that was reverse transcribed from extracted RNA. Profiled with immunoSEQ multiplex PCR; TCRdb holds only in-frame clones, not every one. The sample lists approximately 140,000 clones, around 50% seen once, with about 6.4% in the top ten. The rearrangement uses TRBV29-1 and TRBJ2-2, with D perhaps TRBD2 (6 bases). The sequenced sample consisted of CD4+ T cells sorted from blood. This TCR derives from a human donor with alopecia areata. Here the CDR3 reads CSVRPGVRTANTGELFF. In nucleotides, the CDR3 is TGCAGCGTTCGGCCGGGGGTAAGAACCGCGAACACCGGGGAGCTGTTTTTT.